Listed below are T cell receptor beta chains from one sample, sequenced in a study of cytomegalovirus exposure and HLA in healthy donors. Profiled with immunoSEQ multiplex PCR; TCRdb holds only in-frame clones, not every one. Across 70,000 or so clones, the top ten clones capture about 0.76% of the sample. The sequencing input was PBMCs. All receptors derive from a boy younger than 18 in good health and CMV-seronegative. Both conserved end residues are part of each CDR3. D genes are given only for firm matches. Expanded clones get a size class; other rows say once, few or many, or leave the size out.

D	V	J	size	CDR3	DNA
.	TRBV7-2	TRBJ2-7	.	CASSLAGGQLYEQYF	TGTGCCAGCAGCTTAGCCGGAGGACAGCTCTACGAGCAGTACTTC
TRBD2	TRBV27	TRBJ2-7	.	CASSLLAGVMEQYF	TGTGCCAGCAGTTTACTAGCGGGAGTGATGGAGCAGTACTTC
TRBD2	TRBV30	TRBJ2-1	.	CAWSAGSGGHFIRFF	TGTGCCTGGAGTGCTGGTAGCGGGGGCCACTTCATTAGGTTCTTC
.	TRBV19	TRBJ2-1	.	CASSILPDNEQFF	TGTGCCAGTAGTATACTACCCGACAATGAGCAGTTCTTC
TRBD2	TRBV19	TRBJ2-1	.	CASRPLAGSYNEQFF	TGTGCCAGTAGACCTCTAGCGGGATCCTACAATGAGCAGTTCTTC
.	TRBV19	TRBJ2-1	.	CASSIRVAPYNEQFF	TGTGCCAGTAGTATACGGGTAGCCCCCTACAATGAGCAGTTCTTC
TRBD2	TRBV6-5	TRBJ2-7	.	CASSYSSGSAYEQYF	TGTGCCAGCAGTTACTCGAGCGGGAGCGCCTACGAGCAGTACTTC
.	TRBV6-1	TRBJ2-2	.	CASNHRVGTGELFF	TGTGCCAGTAATCACAGGGTTGGCACCGGGGAGCTGTTTTTT
.	TRBV30	TRBJ1-1	.	CAWSVPRTEAFF	TGTGCCTGGAGTGTACCGAGGACTGAAGCTTTCTTT
TRBD1	TRBV30	TRBJ1-1	.	CAWSRQGNTEAFF	TGTGCCTGGAGTCGACAGGGCAACACTGAAGCTTTCTTT
TRBD2	TRBV5-3	TRBJ2-7	.	CARSWTSGSSYEQYF	TGTGCCAGAAGCTGGACTAGCGGGAGTTCCTACGAGCAGTACTTC
.	TRBV19	TRBJ1-2	.	CASSIVELDGYTF	TGTGCCAGTAGTATAGTGGAGTTGGATGGCTACACCTTC
.	TRBV4-1	TRBJ2-7	.	CASSQDPGTSNEQYF	TGCGCCAGCAGCCAAGACCCCGGGACAAGCAACGAGCAGTACTTC
.	TRBV19	TRBJ1-1	.	CASSIGVTANTEAFF	TGTGCCAGTAGTATCGGGGTGACGGCGAACACTGAAGCTTTCTTT
TRBD1	TRBV18	TRBJ2-2	.	CASSPPGQGDTGELFF	TGTGCCAGCTCACCGCCGGGACAGGGCGACACCGGGGAGCTGTTTTTT
TRBD1	TRBV5-1	TRBJ1-1	.	CASSSDRAQAFF	TGCGCCAGCAGCTCAGACAGGGCTCAAGCTTTCTTT
.	TRBV25-1	TRBJ1-3	.	CATRDSFSGNTIYF	TGTGCCACCCGAGACAGTTTCTCTGGAAACACCATATATTTT
.	TRBV18	TRBJ2-3	.	CASSPTRSTDTQYF	TGTGCCAGCTCACCGACTAGAAGCACAGATACGCAGTATTTT
.	TRBV30	TRBJ1-1	.	CAWNGDMNTEAFF	TGTGCCTGGAATGGGGACATGAACACTGAAGCTTTCTTT
TRBD1	TRBV2	TRBJ1-6	.	CASCRDRGSYNSPLHF	TGTGCCAGCTGCCGAGACAGGGGCTCCTATAATTCACCCCTCCACTTT
TRBD1	TRBV5-6	TRBJ2-2	.	CASSLEAFGTGFSGELFF	TGTGCCAGCAGCTTGGAGGCTTTTGGGACAGGATTTTCCGGGGAGCTGTTTTTT
TRBD2	TRBV6-5	TRBJ2-5	.	CASSQIGGTEETQYF	TGTGCCAGCAGTCAGATCGGGGGGACGGAGGAGACCCAGTACTTC
.	TRBV11-3	TRBJ2-7	.	CASSLEAGPLEQYF	TGTGCCAGCAGCTTAGAGGCTGGGCCCCTCGAGCAGTACTTC
.	TRBV4-3	TRBJ2-7	.	CASSQDYGGGEQYF	TGCGCCAGCAGCCAAGACTACGGGGGTGGGGAGCAGTACTTC
.	TRBV18	TRBJ2-3	.	CASSPRPYAGGTDTQYF	TGTGCCAGCTCACCTAGGCCCTATGCCGGGGGCACAGATACGCAGTATTTT
TRBD2	TRBV6-1	TRBJ2-1	.	CASSVASASGSFEQFF	TGTGCCAGCAGTGTAGCATCCGCTAGCGGTTCATTTGAGCAGTTCTTC
.	TRBV19	TRBJ1-1	.	CASSIAATLEAFF	TGTGCCAGTAGTATCGCGGCAACCCTTGAAGCTTTCTTT
TRBD1	TRBV9	TRBJ1-1	.	CASNVDGQGVSEAFF	TGTGCCAGCAACGTTGACGGACAGGGCGTTAGTGAAGCTTTCTTT
.	TRBV30	TRBJ1-4	.	CACLQGDANEKLFF	TGTGCCTGCCTACAGGGTGACGCTAATGAAAAACTGTTTTTT
TRBD1	TRBV19	TRBJ2-1	.	CASSGTGRGIGNEQFF	TGTGCCAGTAGTGGGACAGGGCGCGGGATAGGGAATGAGCAGTTCTTC
TRBD2	TRBV28	TRBJ2-5	.	CASSLFGLAGGQETQYF	TGTGCCAGCAGTTTATTCGGACTAGCGGGAGGCCAAGAGACCCAGTACTTC
.	TRBV30	TRBJ1-3	.	CAWSFATGNTGNTIYF	TGTGCCTGGAGTTTCGCGACAGGAAATACTGGAAACACCATATATTTT
.	TRBV30	TRBJ1-1	.	CAWSGRTEDFF	TGTGCCTGGAGTGGACGGACTGAAGATTTCTTT
.	TRBV6-1	TRBJ2-5	.	CASSPRSGAVRTQYF	TGTGCCAGCAGCCCCCGGTCAGGGGCGGTCCGGACCCAGTACTTC
TRBD2	TRBV4-2	TRBJ2-3	.	CASSLSGLAGVEVRTDTQYF	TGTGCCAGCAGCCTCTCAGGTCTAGCGGGGGTGGAGGTGCGCACAGATACGCAGTATTTT
.	TRBV6-1	TRBJ1-1	medium-sized	CASSEASEGSEAFF	TGTGCCAGCAGTGAAGCGAGTGAGGGTAGTGAAGCTTTCTTT
.	TRBV6-1	TRBJ1-1	.	CASSGVLTANTEAFF	TGTGCCAGCAGTGGGGTCTTGACAGCGAACACTGAAGCTTTCTTT
.	TRBV7-6	TRBJ2-1	.	CASSPGSTQYNEQFF	TGTGCCAGCAGCCCTGGGAGCACACAATACAATGAGCAGTTCTTC
TRBD1	TRBV6-5	TRBJ1-1	.	CASAGQGAWNTEAFF	TGTGCCAGCGCCGGACAGGGGGCTTGGAACACTGAAGCTTTCTTT
TRBD1	TRBV6-6	TRBJ1-6	.	CASSPSGGVNSPLHF	TGTGCCAGCAGTCCTTCAGGGGGCGTTAATTCACCCCTCCACTTT
TRBD2	TRBV5-6	TRBJ2-3	.	CASSLIWTSGTDTQYF	TGTGCCAGCAGCTTGATATGGACTAGCGGCACAGATACGCAGTATTTT
TRBD1	TRBV18	TRBJ2-2	.	CASSPEGTGLWTGELFF	TGTGCCAGCTCACCCGAAGGGACAGGGCTTTGGACCGGGGAGCTGTTTTTT
.	TRBV9	TRBJ1-5	.	CASSVGGYSNQPQHF	TGTGCCAGCAGCGTAGGCGGCTATAGCAATCAGCCCCAGCATTTT
.	TRBV19	TRBJ1-2	.	CASNPDSRGYGYTF	TGTGCCAGTAACCCAGACAGTAGAGGCTATGGCTACACCTTC
TRBD2	TRBV5-6	TRBJ2-1	.	CASSLRSGSRYNEQFF	TGTGCCAGCAGCCTACGTAGCGGGAGTCGGTACAATGAGCAGTTCTTC
TRBD2	TRBV4-3	TRBJ2-1	.	CASSPLLAGSYNEQFF	TGCGCCAGCAGCCCCCTACTAGCGGGAAGTTACAATGAGCAGTTCTTC